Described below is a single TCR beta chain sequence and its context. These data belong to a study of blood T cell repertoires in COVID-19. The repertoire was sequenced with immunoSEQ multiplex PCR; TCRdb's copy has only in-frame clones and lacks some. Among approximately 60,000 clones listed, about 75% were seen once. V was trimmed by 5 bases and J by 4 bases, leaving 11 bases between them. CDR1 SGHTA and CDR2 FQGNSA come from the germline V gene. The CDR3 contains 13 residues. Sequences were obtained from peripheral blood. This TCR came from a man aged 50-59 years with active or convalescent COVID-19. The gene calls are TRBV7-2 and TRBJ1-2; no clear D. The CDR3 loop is CASSVGESYGYTF. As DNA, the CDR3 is TGTGCCAGCAGCGTAGGCGAATCCTATGGCTACACCTTC.